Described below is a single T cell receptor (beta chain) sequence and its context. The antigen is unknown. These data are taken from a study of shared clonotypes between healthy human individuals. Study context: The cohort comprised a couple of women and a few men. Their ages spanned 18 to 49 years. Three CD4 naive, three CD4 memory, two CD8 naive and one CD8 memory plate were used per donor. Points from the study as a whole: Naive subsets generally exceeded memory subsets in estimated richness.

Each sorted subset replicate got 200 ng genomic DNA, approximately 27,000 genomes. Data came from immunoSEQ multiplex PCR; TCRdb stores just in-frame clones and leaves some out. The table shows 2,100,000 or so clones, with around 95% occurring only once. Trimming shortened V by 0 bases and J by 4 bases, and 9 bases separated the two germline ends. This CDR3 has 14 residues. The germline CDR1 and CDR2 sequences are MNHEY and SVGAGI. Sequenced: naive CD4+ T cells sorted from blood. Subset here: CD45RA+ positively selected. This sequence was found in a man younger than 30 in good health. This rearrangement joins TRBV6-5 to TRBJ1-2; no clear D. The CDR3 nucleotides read TGTGCCAGCAGTTACTCGCCAGGAGTCTATGGCTACACCTTC. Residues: CASSYSPGVYGYTF.